A selection of T cell receptor beta chains follows, all from one sample in a study of OX40 agonist ivuxolimab in advanced cancers. The assay was immunoSEQ multiplex PCR, and TCRdb's table has in-frame clones only and misses some. This sample yields roughly 71,000 clones, of which around 85% are seen a single time; approximately 0.81% belongs to the top ten. The sequences come from CD4+ or CD8+ T cells sorted from blood, collected in a trial of the OX40 agonist ivuxolimab. The receptors here all came from an adult with an advanced solid tumor such as melanoma, head and neck, liver or kidney cancer. The CDR3 runs from the conserved cysteine through the conserved F or W. A D gene is named only where the DNA matches it firmly. A clone size is listed for some rows: how often the clone was seen (once, few, many), or a class if it is expanded.

v_call	j_call	d_call	clone_size	cdr3_aa	cdr3_nt
TRBV29-1	TRBJ1-4	TRBD1	.	CSVGQGNEKLFF	TGCAGCGTCGGACAGGGAAATGAAAAACTGTTTTTT
TRBV5-1	TRBJ2-5	.	.	CASSPRTDQETQYF	TGCGCCAGCAGCCCCCGGACAGACCAAGAGACCCAGTACTTC
TRBV2	TRBJ2-3	.	.	CASSERAVGDTQYF	TGTGCCAGCAGTGAGCGAGCGGTAGGGGATACGCAGTATTTT
TRBV7-2	TRBJ1-3	.	.	CASKFMGGNTIYF	TGTGCCAGCAAGTTCATGGGTGGAAACACCATATATTTT
TRBV10-3	TRBJ1-2	TRBD1	once	CAISDSPGQGGYGYTF	TGTGCCATCAGTGATTCGCCGGGACAGGGGGGCTATGGCTACACCTTC
TRBV4-1	TRBJ1-5	.	once	CASSQVPLGFGNQPQHF	TGCGCCAGCAGCCAAGTACCCCTTGGGTTTGGCAATCAGCCCCAGCATTTT
TRBV11-2	TRBJ1-1	.	.	CASSMYVNTEAFF	TGTGCCAGCAGCATGTATGTGAACACTGAAGCTTTCTTT
TRBV6-5	TRBJ1-2	TRBD1	.	CASSPGGRGYTF	TGTGCCAGCAGCCCAGGGGGCAGGGGCTACACCTTC
TRBV6-6	TRBJ1-1	.	.	CASSYSTANTEAFF	TGTGCCAGCAGTTACTCGACAGCGAACACTGAAGCTTTCTTT
TRBV11-1	TRBJ1-4	.	once	CASSLDSPNEKLFF	TGTGCCAGCAGCTTGGACAGCCCCAATGAAAAACTGTTTTTT
TRBV12-5	TRBJ2-3	TRBD2	.	CASGSRTSGRLTDTQYF	TGTGCTAGTGGTTCCAGGACTAGCGGGAGACTGACAGATACGCAGTATTTT
TRBV7-2	TRBJ1-2	.	.	CASTQEYNYGYTF	TGTGCCAGCACCCAGGAGTATAACTATGGCTACACCTTC
TRBV5-6	TRBJ2-6	TRBD1	.	CASSLPGTGWSSGANVLTF	TGTGCCAGCAGCTTGCCTGGGACAGGGTGGAGCTCTGGGGCCAACGTCCTGACTTTC
TRBV5-1	TRBJ1-1	.	.	CASSTGTQDTEAFF	TGCGCCAGCAGCACTGGGACCCAGGACACTGAAGCTTTCTTT
TRBV5-8	TRBJ1-1	.	few	CASSSDGRRGAEAFF	TGTGCCAGCAGCTCGGACGGACGGAGAGGGGCTGAAGCTTTCTTT
TRBV19	TRBJ2-5	TRBD2	.	CASGWRGVQETQYF	TGTGCCAGTGGCTGGCGGGGGGTACAAGAGACCCAGTACTTC
TRBV28	TRBJ1-2	.	.	CASSPESNYGYTF	TGTGCCAGCAGTCCGGAGAGTAACTATGGCTACACCTTC
TRBV5-1	TRBJ1-2	.	.	CASSLTLRTDYGYTF	TGCGCCAGCAGCTTGACATTGCGGACAGACTATGGCTACACCTTC
TRBV5-1	TRBJ1-2	TRBD1	.	CASGGQGTDGYTF	TGCGCCAGCGGCGGACAGGGAACAGATGGCTACACCTTC
TRBV11-2	TRBJ2-2	TRBD2	.	CASSFQREFGELFF	TGTGCCAGCAGCTTCCAGCGGGAGTTCGGGGAGCTGTTTTTT
TRBV30	TRBJ2-5	.	.	CAWTPSVETQYF	TGTGCCTGGACCCCTAGCGTGGAGACCCAGTACTTC
TRBV18	TRBJ2-7	TRBD2	.	CASSRAGGVSSYEQYF	TGTGCCAGCTCACGGGCCGGGGGGGTCTCCTCCTACGAGCAGTACTTC
TRBV28	TRBJ1-3	TRBD1	.	CASRRRGSSGNTIYF	TGTGCCAGCAGGCGCAGGGGGTCCTCTGGAAACACCATATATTTT
TRBV18	TRBJ1-5	.	few	CASSPPGNRDQPQHF	TGTGCCAGCTCACCACCCGGGAACAGGGACCAGCCCCAGCATTTT
TRBV5-6	TRBJ2-7	.	.	CASSFQGRYEQYF	TGTGCCAGCAGCTTTCAGGGGCGCTACGAGCAGTACTTC
TRBV7-9	TRBJ1-1	TRBD1	.	CASSEQGKWTEAFF	TGTGCCAGCAGCGAACAGGGGAAATGGACTGAAGCTTTCTTT
TRBV2	TRBJ2-7	.	once	CASSEARREQYF	TGTGCCAGCAGTGAAGCGAGGAGAGAGCAGTACTTC
TRBV29-1	TRBJ1-1	.	once	CSVVRGGTEAFF	TGCAGCGTTGTTCGGGGGGGAACTGAAGCTTTCTTT
TRBV29-1	TRBJ2-1	TRBD2	.	CSATGTISYNEQFF	TGCAGCGCCACCGGGACTATCTCCTACAATGAGCAGTTCTTC
TRBV30	TRBJ2-1	TRBD2	.	CAWTSGSLYNEQFF	TGTGCCTGGACTAGCGGGAGCCTATACAATGAGCAGTTCTTC
TRBV6-1	TRBJ1-4	.	.	CASQHRTNEKLFF	TGTGCCAGCCAACACAGGACTAATGAAAAACTGTTTTTT
TRBV7-2	TRBJ1-1	.	.	CASSLNPGTLGTEAFF	TGTGCCAGCAGCTTAAACCCCGGGACCTTGGGCACTGAAGCTTTCTTT
TRBV7-2	TRBJ1-2	.	few	CASSLRTAHYGYTF	TGTGCCAGCAGCTTAAGGACAGCACACTATGGCTACACCTTC
TRBV2	TRBJ1-1	.	few	CASSVHTEAFF	TGTGCCAGCAGTGTGCACACTGAAGCTTTCTTT
TRBV11-3	TRBJ2-1	.	once	CATGASTYNEQFF	TGTGCCACCGGGGCTAGCACCTACAATGAGCAGTTCTTC
TRBV7-9	TRBJ2-1	.	.	CASSSVGYNEQFF	TGTGCCAGCAGCTCCGTAGGGTACAATGAGCAGTTCTTC
TRBV7-2	TRBJ2-5	.	.	CASSSGTLIETQYF	TGTGCCAGCAGCTCCGGGACACTGATCGAGACCCAGTACTTC
TRBV19	TRBJ1-4	TRBD1	.	CASSPLGTANEKLFF	TGTGCCAGTAGCCCTTTAGGGACAGCTAATGAAAAACTGTTTTTT
TRBV5-4	TRBJ2-5	.	.	CASSLKRAQTETQYF	TGTGCCAGCAGCTTGAAAAGGGCTCAAACGGAGACCCAGTACTTC
TRBV4-1	TRBJ2-3	TRBD2	.	CASSQAGTSGGYTQYF	TGCGCCAGCAGCCAAGCCGGGACTAGCGGGGGTTATACGCAGTATTTT
TRBV11-3	TRBJ2-2	.	.	CASSWGWLGNTGELFF	TGTGCCAGCAGCTGGGGCTGGCTAGGTAACACCGGGGAGCTGTTTTTT
TRBV6-5	TRBJ1-4	.	.	CASKSIEATNEKLFF	TGTGCCAGCAAGTCCATCGAAGCAACTAATGAAAAACTGTTTTTT
TRBV7-9	TRBJ2-7	.	.	CASSLYRYEQYF	TGTGCCAGCAGCTTATATCGCTACGAGCAGTACTTC
TRBV11-3	TRBJ2-1	TRBD2	.	CASSPRYSGRVPGRQFF	TGTGCCAGCAGCCCCAGATATAGCGGGAGGGTTCCGGGACGGCAGTTCTTC
TRBV6-1	TRBJ1-5	TRBD1	.	CASSRQGGDQPQHF	TGTGCCAGCAGCCGACAGGGGGGAGATCAGCCCCAGCATTTT